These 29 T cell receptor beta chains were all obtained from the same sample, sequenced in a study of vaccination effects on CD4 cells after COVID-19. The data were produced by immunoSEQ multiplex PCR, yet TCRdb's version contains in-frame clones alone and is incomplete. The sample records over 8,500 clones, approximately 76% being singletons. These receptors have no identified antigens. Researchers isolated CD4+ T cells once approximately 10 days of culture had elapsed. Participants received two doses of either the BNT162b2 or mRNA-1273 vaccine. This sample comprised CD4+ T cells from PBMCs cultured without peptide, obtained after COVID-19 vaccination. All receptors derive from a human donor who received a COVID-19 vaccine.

CDR3: CASSPPPAQATDTQYF. CDR3 DNA sequence: TGTGCCAGCTCACCTCCGCCAGCTCAGGCCACAGATACGCAGTATTTT. The chain uses TRBV18 and TRBJ2-3; no clear D. The CDR3 contains 16 residues. Trimming took 3 bases from V and 2 from J, leaving 15 bases between them. Germline values: CDR1 KGHSH, CDR2 LQKENI.

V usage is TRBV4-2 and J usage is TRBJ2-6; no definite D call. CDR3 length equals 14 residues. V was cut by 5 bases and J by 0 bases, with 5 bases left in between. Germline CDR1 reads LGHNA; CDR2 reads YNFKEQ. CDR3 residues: CASSGVSGANVLTF. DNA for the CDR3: TGTGCCAGCAGCGGAGTCTCTGGGGCCAACGTCCTGACTTTC.

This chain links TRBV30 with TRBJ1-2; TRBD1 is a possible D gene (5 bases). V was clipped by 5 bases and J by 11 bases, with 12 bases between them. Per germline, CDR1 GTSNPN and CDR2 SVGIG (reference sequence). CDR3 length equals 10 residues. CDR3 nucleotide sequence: TGTGCCTGGTCGCAGGGACGGTACACCTTC. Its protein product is CAWSQGRYTF. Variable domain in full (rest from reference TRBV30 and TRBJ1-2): SQTIHQWPATLVQPVGSPLSLECTVEGTSNPNLYWYRQAAGRGLQLLFYSVGIGQISSEVPQNLSASRPQDRQFILSSKKLLLSDSGFYLCAWSQGRYTFGSGTRLTVV.

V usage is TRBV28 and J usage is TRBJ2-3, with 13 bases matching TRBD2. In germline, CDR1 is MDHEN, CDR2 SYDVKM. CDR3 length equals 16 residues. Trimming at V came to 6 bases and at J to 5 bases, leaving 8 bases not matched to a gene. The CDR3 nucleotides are TGTGCCAGCAGCCAGGGACTAGCGGGATGGCGAGATACGCAGTATTTT. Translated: CASSQGLAGWRDTQYF.

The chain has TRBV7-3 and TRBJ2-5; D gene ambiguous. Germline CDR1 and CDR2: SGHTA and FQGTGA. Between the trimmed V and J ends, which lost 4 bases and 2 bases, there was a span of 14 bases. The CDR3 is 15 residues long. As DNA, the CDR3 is TGTGCCAGCAGCTCCGCTGCGGCATTACAAGAGACCCAGTACTTC. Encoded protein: CASSSAAALQETQYF.

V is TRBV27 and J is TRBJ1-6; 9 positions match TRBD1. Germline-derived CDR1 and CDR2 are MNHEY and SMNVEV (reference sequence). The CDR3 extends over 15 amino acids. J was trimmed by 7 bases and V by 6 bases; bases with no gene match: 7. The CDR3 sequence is CASSPQGAYNSPLHF. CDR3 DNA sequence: TGTGCCAGCAGCCCACAGGGGGCTTACAATTCACCCCTCCACTTT.

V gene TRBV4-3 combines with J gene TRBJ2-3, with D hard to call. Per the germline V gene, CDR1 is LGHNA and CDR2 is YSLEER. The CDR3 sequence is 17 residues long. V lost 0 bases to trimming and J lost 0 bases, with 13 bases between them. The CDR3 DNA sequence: TGCGCCAGCAGCCAAGATTGGACCCATTGGAGCACAGATACGCAGTATTTT. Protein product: CASSQDWTHWSTDTQYF.

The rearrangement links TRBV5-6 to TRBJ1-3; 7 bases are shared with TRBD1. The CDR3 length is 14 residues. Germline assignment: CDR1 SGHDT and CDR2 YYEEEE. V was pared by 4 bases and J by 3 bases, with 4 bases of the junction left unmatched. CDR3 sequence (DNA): TGTGCCAGCAGCCTAGGGACAGATGGAAACACCATATATTTT. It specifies CASSLGTDGNTIYF.

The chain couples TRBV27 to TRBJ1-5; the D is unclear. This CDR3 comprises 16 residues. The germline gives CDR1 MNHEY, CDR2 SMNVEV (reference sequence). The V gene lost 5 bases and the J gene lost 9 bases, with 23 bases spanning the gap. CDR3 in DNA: TGTGCCAGCAGTGCTAAGACCGGGCCGCTCAAGGGGCCCCAGCATTTT. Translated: CASSAKTGPLKGPQHF.

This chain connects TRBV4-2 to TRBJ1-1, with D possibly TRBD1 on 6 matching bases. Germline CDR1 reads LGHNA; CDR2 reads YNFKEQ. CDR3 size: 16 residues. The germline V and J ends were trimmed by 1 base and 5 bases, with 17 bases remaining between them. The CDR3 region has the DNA TGTGCCAGCAGCCAAGGTCCTTCGGGGGCAGGAACTGAAGCTTTCTTT. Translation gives CASSQGPSGAGTEAFF.

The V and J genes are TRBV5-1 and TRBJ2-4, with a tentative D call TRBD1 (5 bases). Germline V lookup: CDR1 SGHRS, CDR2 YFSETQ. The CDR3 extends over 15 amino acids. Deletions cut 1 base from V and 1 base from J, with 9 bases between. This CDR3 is CASSLSGLAKNIQYF. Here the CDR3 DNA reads TGCGCCAGCAGCTTGTCAGGGCTGGCCAAAAACATTCAGTACTTC.

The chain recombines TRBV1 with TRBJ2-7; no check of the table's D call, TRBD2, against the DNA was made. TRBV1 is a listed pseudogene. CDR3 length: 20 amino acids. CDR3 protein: CTSGPGKLLSWAGENYEQYF. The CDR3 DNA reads TGCACCAGCGGCCCGGGCAAGCTGCTATCTTGGGCGGGAGAAAACTACGAGCAGTACTTC.

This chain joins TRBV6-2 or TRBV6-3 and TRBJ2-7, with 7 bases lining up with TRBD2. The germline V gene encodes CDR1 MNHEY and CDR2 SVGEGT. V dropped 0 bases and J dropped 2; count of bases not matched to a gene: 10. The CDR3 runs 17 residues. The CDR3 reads CASSYSVLAALTYEQYF. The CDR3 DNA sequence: TGTGCCAGCAGTTACTCGGTCCTAGCGGCTCTAACCTACGAGCAGTACTTC.

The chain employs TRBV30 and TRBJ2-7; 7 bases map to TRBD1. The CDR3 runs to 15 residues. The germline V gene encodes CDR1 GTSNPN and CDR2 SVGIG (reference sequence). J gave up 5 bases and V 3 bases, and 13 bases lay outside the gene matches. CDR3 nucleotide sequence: TGTGCCTGGAGACGACAGGGACGCCTAAGCCACGAGCAGTACTTC. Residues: CAWRRQGRLSHEQYF.

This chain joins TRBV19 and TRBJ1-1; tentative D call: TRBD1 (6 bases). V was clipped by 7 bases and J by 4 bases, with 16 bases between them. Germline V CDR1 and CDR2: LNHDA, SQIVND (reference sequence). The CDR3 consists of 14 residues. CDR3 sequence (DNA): TGTGCCAGTACCATCGGGGGGGCGCGCACTGAAGCTTTCTTT. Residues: CASTIGGARTEAFF.

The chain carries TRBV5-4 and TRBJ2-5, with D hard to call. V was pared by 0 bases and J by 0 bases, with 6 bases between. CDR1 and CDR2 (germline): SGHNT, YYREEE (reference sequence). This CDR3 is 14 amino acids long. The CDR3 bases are TGTGCCAGCAGCTTGGAACAGTACCAAGAGACCCAGTACTTC. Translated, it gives CASSLEQYQETQYF.

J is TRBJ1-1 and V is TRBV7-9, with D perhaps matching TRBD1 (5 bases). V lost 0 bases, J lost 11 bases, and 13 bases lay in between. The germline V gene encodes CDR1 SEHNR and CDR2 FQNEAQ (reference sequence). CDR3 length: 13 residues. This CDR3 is CASSLAGGVSAFF. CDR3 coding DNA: TGTGCCAGCAGCTTAGCGGGAGGGGTTTCGGCTTTCTTT.

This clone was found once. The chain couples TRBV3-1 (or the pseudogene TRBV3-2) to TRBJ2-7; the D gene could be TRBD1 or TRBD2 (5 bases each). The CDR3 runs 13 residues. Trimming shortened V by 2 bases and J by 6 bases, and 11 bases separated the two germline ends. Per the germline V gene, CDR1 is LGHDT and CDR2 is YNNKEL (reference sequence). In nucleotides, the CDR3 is TGTGCCAGCAGCCAACACCGGGACCGCGAGCAGTACTTC. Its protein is CASSQHRDREQYF.

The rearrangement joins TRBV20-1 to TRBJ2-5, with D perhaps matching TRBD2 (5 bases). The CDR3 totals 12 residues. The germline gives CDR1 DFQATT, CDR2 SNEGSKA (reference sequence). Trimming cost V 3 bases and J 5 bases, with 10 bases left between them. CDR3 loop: CSASIATETQYF. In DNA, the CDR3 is TGCAGTGCTAGTATAGCGACGGAGACCCAGTACTTC.

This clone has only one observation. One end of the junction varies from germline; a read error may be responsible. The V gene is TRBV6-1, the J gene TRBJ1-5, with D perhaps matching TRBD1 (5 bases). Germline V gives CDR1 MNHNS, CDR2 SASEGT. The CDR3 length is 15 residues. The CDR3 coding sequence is TGTGCCAGCAGAGAAGGGGCAGGGAGCAATCAGCCCCAGCATTTT. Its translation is CASREGAGSNQPQHF.

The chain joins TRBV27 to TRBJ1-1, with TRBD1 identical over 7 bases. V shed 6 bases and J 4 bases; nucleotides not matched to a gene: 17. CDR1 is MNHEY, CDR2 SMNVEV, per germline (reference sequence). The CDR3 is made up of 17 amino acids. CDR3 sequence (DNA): TGTGCCAGCAGCGTAGGGGGCGCGAGTATAAGGGGCACTGAAGCTTTCTTT. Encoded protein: CASSVGGASIRGTEAFF.

The CDR3 region is CASSDSDRSLLDQPQHF. CDR3 nucleotides: TGTGCCAGCAGTGACTCCGATCGAAGCTTACTGGATCAGCCCCAGCATTTT. The rearrangement joins TRBV6-4 to TRBJ1-5, with D unresolved. This CDR3 comprises 17 residues. Germline CDR1 is MRHNA and CDR2 is SNTAGT. V gave up 0 bases and J gave up 5 bases, with 17 bases separating them.

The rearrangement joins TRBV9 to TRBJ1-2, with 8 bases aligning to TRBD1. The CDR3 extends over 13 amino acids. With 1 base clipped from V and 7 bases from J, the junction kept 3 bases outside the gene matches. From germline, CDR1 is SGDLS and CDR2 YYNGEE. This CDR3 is CASSVTGGRGYTF. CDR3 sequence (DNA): TGTGCCAGCAGCGTAACAGGGGGTCGTGGCTACACCTTC.

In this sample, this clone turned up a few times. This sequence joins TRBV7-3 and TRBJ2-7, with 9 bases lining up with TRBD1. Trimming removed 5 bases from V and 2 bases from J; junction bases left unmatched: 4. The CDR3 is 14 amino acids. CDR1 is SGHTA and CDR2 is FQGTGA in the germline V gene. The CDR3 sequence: CASSLGTGPYEQYF. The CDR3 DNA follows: TGTGCCAGCAGCCTCGGGACAGGGCCCTACGAGCAGTACTTC.

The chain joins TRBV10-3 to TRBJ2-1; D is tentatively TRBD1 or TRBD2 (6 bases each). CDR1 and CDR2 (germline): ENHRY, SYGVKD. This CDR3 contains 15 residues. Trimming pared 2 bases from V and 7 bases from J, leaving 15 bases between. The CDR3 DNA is TGTGCCATCAGTGAGCGGGGGCCGGATGGGAATGAGCAGTTCTTC. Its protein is CAISERGPDGNEQFF.

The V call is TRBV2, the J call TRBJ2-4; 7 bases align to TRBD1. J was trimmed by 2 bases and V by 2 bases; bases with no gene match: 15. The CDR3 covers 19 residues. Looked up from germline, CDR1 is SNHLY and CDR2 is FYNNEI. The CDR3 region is CASSENYVGGLISKNIQYF. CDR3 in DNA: TGTGCCAGCAGTGAAAATTACGTAGGGGGCCTCATCTCCAAAAACATTCAGTACTTC.

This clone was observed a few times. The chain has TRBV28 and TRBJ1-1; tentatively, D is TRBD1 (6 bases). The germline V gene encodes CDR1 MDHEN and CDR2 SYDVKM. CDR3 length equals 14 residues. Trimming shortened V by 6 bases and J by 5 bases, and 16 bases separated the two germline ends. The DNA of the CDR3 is TGTGCCAGCAGCTGGACAGTAGGTAGGACTGAAGCTTTCTTT. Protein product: CASSWTVGRTEAFF.

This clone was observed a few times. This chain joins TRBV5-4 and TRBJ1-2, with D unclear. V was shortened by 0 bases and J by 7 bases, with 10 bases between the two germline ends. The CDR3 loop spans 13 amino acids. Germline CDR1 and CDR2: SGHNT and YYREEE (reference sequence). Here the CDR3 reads CASSLASGSGYTF. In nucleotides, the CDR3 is TGTGCCAGCAGCTTGGCTAGTGGGTCTGGCTACACCTTC.

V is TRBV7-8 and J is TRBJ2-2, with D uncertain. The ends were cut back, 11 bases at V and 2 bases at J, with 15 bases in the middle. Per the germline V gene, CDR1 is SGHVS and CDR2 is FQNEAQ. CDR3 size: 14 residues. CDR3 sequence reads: CASRLQANTGELFF. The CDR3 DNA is TGTGCCTCGAGGCTCCAGGCTAACACCGGGGAGCTGTTTTTT.